These 31 T cell receptor beta chains originate from one sample sequenced in a study of blood T cells in healthy people across ages. The second PCR ran roughly 7 to 11 cycles with a sample-barcoded 5' primer and J-beta primers. MiXCR was run by TCRdb on the 5' RACE reads, yielding one entry per CDR3 protein. Here the sample spans some 1.5 million distinct CDR3 sequences, 28% being singletons. Material for sequencing was blood. These receptors were obtained from a woman between 25 and 40 years old in good health.

This clonotype has a handful of counts. This sequence joins TRBV20-1 and TRBJ2-7, with 10 nucleotides matching TRBD1. Germline CDR1 and CDR2: DFQATT and SNEGSKA (reference sequence). This CDR3 is built from 16 residues. The trim removed 3 bases at V and 4 bases at J, leaving 12 bases unmatched. The CDR3 region has the DNA TGCAGTGCTAGTCGAAGGACCGGGACAGGGGTTTACGAGCAGTACTTC. Translating gives CSASRRTGTGVYEQYF.

This clonotype occurred a few times. The chain recombines TRBV5-5 with TRBJ2-4; 7 nucleotides agree with TRBD1. This CDR3 contains 16 residues. Trimming cost V 2 bases and J 0 bases; bases outside gene matches: 5. Per germline, CDR1 SGHKS and CDR2 YYEKEE (reference sequence). This CDR3 is CASSLQGWTAKNIQYF. The CDR3 DNA reads as TGTGCCAGCAGCTTACAGGGGTGGACAGCCAAAAACATTCAGTACTTC.

This chain uses TRBV2 with TRBJ2-1, with D possibly being TRBD1 (5 bases). V shed 6 bases and J shed 8 bases, with 17 bases lying between them. CDR1 is SNHLY, CDR2 FYNNEI, per germline. The CDR3 is 14 residues long. The CDR3 loop reads CASRLRQFGDEQFF. The CDR3 nucleotides are TGTGCCAGCAGACTTCGACAGTTTGGGGATGAGCAGTTCTTC.

The rearrangement joins TRBV6-6 to TRBJ2-1; possible D gene TRBD1, 6 bases. The CDR3 loop spans 15 amino acids. The V end was cut by 10 bases, the J end by 6 bases, with 22 bases between. Germline values: CDR1 MNHNY, CDR2 SVGAGI (reference sequence). CDR3 bases: TGTGCCACCCAATATGACAGGCGGAAGTTCAATGAGCAGTTCTTC. It codes for CATQYDRRKFNEQFF.

This clonotype showed up many times. The V and J genes are TRBV7-9 and TRBJ2-7, with D tentatively TRBD2 (6 bases). With 5 bases removed from V and 7 bases from J, the gap between germline ends came to 12 bases. This CDR3 contains 12 residues. Germline assignment: CDR1 SEHNR and CDR2 FQNEAQ (reference sequence). The CDR3 DNA reads TGTGCCAGCAGCCGAAACGGGGGAGAGCAGTACTTC. Translating gives CASSRNGGEQYF.

This clonotype was picked up many times. The chain is built from TRBV10-2 and TRBJ2-5, with D perhaps matching TRBD1 (6 bases). Trimming left V 10 bases short and J 3 bases short, with 18 bases between. Per germline, CDR1 WSHSY and CDR2 SAAADI. The CDR3 sequence is 14 residues long. CDR3 region: CAISGMDSEETQYF. CDR3 DNA sequence: TGCGCCATCAGCGGTATGGACAGCGAAGAGACCCAGTACTTC.

The V gene is TRBV7-7, the J gene TRBJ2-3; D unclear. The CDR3 extends over 13 amino acids. Deletions cut 5 bases from V and 2 bases from J, with 8 bases between. Germline CDR1 reads SSHAT; CDR2 reads FNYEAQ (reference sequence). The DNA of the CDR3 is TGTGCCAGCAGCACCCTCCCCACAGATACGCAGTATTTT. Its translation is CASSTLPTDTQYF.

The gene calls are TRBV28 and TRBJ2-7; D is tentatively TRBD1 or TRBD2 (6 bases each). V lost 5 bases and J 10 bases, leaving 24 bases between the germline ends. Germline loops: CDR1 MDHEN, CDR2 SYDVKM. CDR3 length: 15 amino acids. CDR3 DNA: TGTGCCAGCAGTATTGGACAGCCGGGGGCAAGAACCCAGTACTTC. Translating gives CASSIGQPGARTQYF.

This clonotype was observed a few times. The rearrangement uses TRBV11-2 and TRBJ2-1; 9 nucleotides agree with TRBD2. Germline V lookup: CDR1 SGHAT, CDR2 FQNNGV. The junction had 12 bases not matched to a gene; V was cut back by 1 base and J by 8 bases. This CDR3 has 17 amino acids. The CDR3 reads CASSLVKVAGEWYEQFF. CDR3 sequence (DNA): TGTGCCAGCAGCTTAGTGAAAGTAGCGGGAGAATGGTATGAGCAGTTCTTC.

The chain combines TRBV3-1 with TRBJ2-1; D is undetermined. Germline V gene lookup returns CDR1 LGHDT and CDR2 YNNKEL (reference sequence). The V gene lost 3 bases and the J gene lost 6 bases, with 6 bases spanning the gap. The length of the CDR3 is 12 residues. Here the CDR3 reads CASSHISNEQFF. The CDR3 nucleotides are TGTGCCAGCAGCCACATTTCCAATGAGCAGTTCTTC.

The rearrangement links TRBV12-3 or TRBV12-4 to TRBJ2-1; 14 bases are a match to TRBD2. The ends lost 9 bases at V and 12 bases at J; junction bases unmatched: 13. CDR3 length: 15 amino acids. CDR3 bases: TGTGCCAGTACTCTGATTTTCGGACTAGCGGGAGGGCAGTTCTTC. Its protein is CASTLIFGLAGGQFF.

The V call is TRBV5-1, the J call TRBJ2-2, with D perhaps TRBD2 (6 bases). CDR3 length equals 14 residues. Germline loops: CDR1 SGHRS, CDR2 YFSETQ. V gave up 3 bases and J gave up 6 bases, with 12 bases separating them. CDR3 DNA: TGCGCCAGCAGCTGGGACTCCGGGTCCGGGGAGCTGTTTTTT. It codes for CASSWDSGSGELFF.

This clonotype was found many times. The V gene is TRBV15, the J gene TRBJ2-7; TRBD1 might be the D (8 bases). There are 15 residues in the CDR3. V shed 2 bases and J shed 3 bases, with 14 bases lying between them. Germline lookup yields CDR1 LNHNV and CDR2 YYDKDF (reference sequence). CDR3 protein: CATSRPGGGGYEQYF. In nucleotides, the CDR3 is TGTGCCACCAGCAGACCAGGGGGCGGGGGCTACGAGCAGTACTTC.

As to this clonotype: A junction end diverges from the germline sequence, so it may reflect a read error. The gene calls are TRBV5-4 and TRBJ1-1, with D unresolved. The CDR3 runs 13 residues. CDR1 is SGHNT and CDR2 is YYREEE in the germline V gene (reference sequence). CDR3 bases: TGTACCAGCAGCTTGTGGGGGAACACTGAAGCTTTCTTT. It encodes CTSSLWGNTEAFF.

This clonotype was observed a handful of times. The CDR3 reads CASSWAGLAGVPYEQYF. The CDR3 DNA is TGTGCCAGCAGTTGGGCGGGACTAGCGGGAGTACCCTACGAGCAGTACTTC. V gene TRBV12-3 or TRBV12-4 combines with J gene TRBJ2-7, with 14 bases identical to TRBD2. The CDR3 length is 17 residues. The ends lost 4 bases at V and 2 bases at J; junction bases unmatched: 7.

The table lists this clonotype with a few counts. The chain carries TRBV20-1 and TRBJ2-5; 7 bases align to TRBD2. This CDR3 is built from 14 residues. Germline loops: CDR1 DFQATT, CDR2 SNEGSKA (reference sequence). The J segment lost 4 bases and the V segment lost 0 bases, leaving 5 bases of the junction unmatched. The CDR3 DNA reads TGCAGTGCTAGAGATCCCGGACTAGGAGAGACCCAGTACTTC. Amino acid sequence: CSARDPGLGETQYF.

The chain carries TRBV20-1 and TRBJ1-2; D uncertain. The CDR3 covers 13 residues. Trimming removed 5 bases at V and 9 bases at J, with 19 bases between. Germline CDR1 DFQATT, CDR2 SNEGSKA (reference sequence). CDR3 nucleotides: TGCAGTGCTGGAAGCAGCCCTAAGTATTGCTACACCTTC. Residues: CSAGSSPKYCYTF.

This clonotype has at least ten counts. The chain links TRBV29-1 to TRBJ2-7, with 12 bases aligning to TRBD2. This CDR3 contains 13 residues. Germline lookup yields CDR1 SQVTM and CDR2 ANQGSEA. Trimming took 4 bases from V and 4 from J; bases not matched to a gene: 2. For the CDR3, the DNA is TGCAGCGTTGTGACTAGCGGGAGTTACGAGCAGTACTTC. It translates to CSVVTSGSYEQYF.

This clonotype has a count of ten or more. The V and J genes are TRBV5-5 and TRBJ1-5; TRBD1 aligns across 8 bases. Looked up from germline, CDR1 is SGHKS and CDR2 is YYEKEE (reference sequence). V lost 1 base, J lost 7 bases, and 7 bases stayed unmatched. There are 15 residues in the CDR3. The CDR3 coding sequence is TGTGCCAGCAGCTTGTTAGCAGGGGGCGGCCAGCCCCAGCATTTT. Its protein is CASSLLAGGGQPQHF.

The CDR3 DNA reads as TGTGCCTCAACTGGGGAGCTCTATAGCAATCAGCCCCAGCATTTT. Protein product: CASTGELYSNQPQHF. The rearrangement uses TRBV2 and TRBJ1-5; D is unresolved. The CDR3 extends over 15 amino acids. Germline assignment: CDR1 SNHLY and CDR2 FYNNEI. Trimming stripped 11 bases from V and 0 bases from J, with 17 bases between.

Worth noting for this clonotype: A much larger clone is a single base away; this may be a read error. The chain links TRBV20-1 to TRBJ2-5, with TRBD2 matching over 7 bases. V shed 6 bases, J shed 11 bases, and the junction held 21 bases outside the gene matches. This CDR3 is 15 amino acids long. Looked up from germline, CDR1 is DFQATT and CDR2 is SNEGSKA (reference sequence). CDR3 sequence (DNA): TGCAGTGCCGCAAGCACCTGGGCTGGCGGGAGTGAGCAGTACTTC. Translated, it gives CSAASTWAGGSEQYF.

V gene TRBV20-1 combines with J gene TRBJ1-5; D gene ambiguous. The V end was cut by 3 bases, the J end by 0 bases, with 12 bases between. Germline loops: CDR1 DFQATT, CDR2 SNEGSKA (reference sequence). CDR3 length: 15 amino acids. The CDR3 spells CSARGPPYSNQPQHF. CDR3 in DNA: TGCAGTGCTAGGGGTCCCCCGTATAGCAATCAGCCCCAGCATTTT.

This clonotype was seen ten or more times. The chain has TRBV7-2 and TRBJ2-4; 9 nucleotides match TRBD2. The germline V gene encodes CDR1 SGHTA and CDR2 FQGNSA. V was clipped by 1 base and J by 0 bases; unmatched bases: 7. This CDR3 contains 18 residues. DNA of the CDR3: TGTGCCAGCAGCTTAGTCGCCGCGGGGGGGAGAGCCAAAAACATTCAGTACTTC. Protein product: CASSLVAAGGRAKNIQYF.

The chain carries TRBV15 and TRBJ2-7; the match to TRBD1 covers 8 bases. The CDR3 length is 15 residues. The germline gives CDR1 LNHNV, CDR2 YYDKDF (reference sequence). V was pared by 1 base and J by 3 bases, with 5 bases of the junction left unmatched. CDR3 protein: CATSRAGTGYYEQYF. CDR3 sequence (DNA): TGTGCCACCAGCAGAGCCGGGACAGGATACTACGAGCAGTACTTC.

The chain is built from TRBV20-1 and TRBJ1-1; 9 bases match TRBD1. The CDR3 runs to 12 residues. V lost 5 bases, J lost 7 bases, and 5 bases stayed unmatched. The germline gives CDR1 DFQATT, CDR2 SNEGSKA (reference sequence). The CDR3 loop is CSAYRGRGEAFF. The CDR3 DNA is TGCAGTGCTTACAGGGGGCGCGGTGAAGCTTTCTTT.

This clonotype was observed a handful of times. The chain has TRBV5-1 and TRBJ1-4; D may be TRBD1 (5 bases). Trimming stripped 4 bases from V and 4 bases from J, with 14 bases between. This CDR3 has 15 residues. Germline V CDR1 and CDR2: SGHRS, YFSETQ. CDR3 residues: CASSTRQGGNEKLFF. The CDR3, as DNA: TGCGCCAGCAGCACCCGGCAGGGAGGTAATGAAAAACTGTTTTTT.

The rearrangement links TRBV12-3 or TRBV12-4 to TRBJ2-2; 9 bases are shared with TRBD2. V was clipped by 6 bases and J by 4 bases; unmatched bases: 6. The CDR3 consists of 15 residues. DNA for the CDR3: TGTGCCAGCAGCCAGACTAGCGGTGGCACCGGGGAGCTGTTTTTT. Its translation: CASSQTSGGTGELFF.

This clonotype was counted a single time. The chain is built from TRBV6-6 and TRBJ2-3, with 9 bases matching TRBD2. The CDR3 totals 17 residues. Germline V CDR1 and CDR2: MNHNY, SVGAGI (reference sequence). J gave up 3 bases and V 8 bases, and 15 bases lay outside the gene matches. CDR3 nucleotide sequence: TGTGCCAGCCGAATCCCTACCAGGACTAGCGTAACAGATACGCAGTATTTT. This sequence encodes CASRIPTRTSVTDTQYF.

The chain carries TRBV6-1 and TRBJ1-4, with D uncertain. The CDR3 runs 13 residues. Germline assignment: CDR1 MNHNS and CDR2 SASEGT. Trimming took 6 bases from V and 5 from J, leaving 10 bases between them. The CDR3 here is CASSGEWNEKLFF. The CDR3 coding sequence is TGTGCCAGCAGCGGTGAGTGGAATGAAAAACTGTTTTTT.

Notes on this clonotype: A much larger clonotype is one base distant, so this may be a read error. The chain is built from TRBV6-5 and TRBJ2-1, with D perhaps assigned TRBD1 or TRBD2 (6 bases each). The CDR3 contains 14 residues. Germline CDR1 MNHEY, CDR2 SVGAGI. The CDR3 sequence: CTSSYGQGRLEQFF. The CDR3 DNA follows: TGTACCAGCAGTTACGGGCAGGGGAGGCTCGAGCAGTTCTTC.

The chain employs TRBV5-5 and TRBJ1-1; a possible D gene is TRBD1 (6 bases). Trimming took 0 bases from V and 6 from J, leaving 9 bases between them. This CDR3 is 13 amino acids long. The V gene's germline CDR1 is SGHKS and CDR2 YYEKEE (reference sequence). CDR3 loop: CASSLEQGPEAFF. The CDR3 coding sequence is TGTGCCAGCAGCTTGGAACAGGGCCCTGAAGCTTTCTTT.